The 4 T cell receptor beta chains in this list originate from one sample, sequenced in a study of cytomegalovirus exposure and HLA in healthy donors. Primers for the PCR totalled 60 Vbeta and 13 Jbeta. Only in-frame clones appear in the TCRdb table, and some are missing; sequencing was by immunoSEQ multiplex PCR. The sample contains fewer than 150,000 clones, about 80% of which appear only once. The sequencing input was PBMCs. These receptors all come from a man between 45 and 60 years old in good health and CMV-seropositive.

This clone was seen just once. The rearrangement links TRBV6-6 to TRBJ1-1; tentative D call: TRBD1 (5 bases). V was clipped by 6 bases and J by 5 bases, with 13 bases between them. Germline loops: CDR1 MNHNY, CDR2 SVGAGI (reference sequence). There are 13 residues in the CDR3. CDR3 protein: CASRTGGKTEAFF. CDR3 nucleotides: TGTGCCAGCAGGACTGGGGGGAAAACTGAAGCTTTCTTT.

This rearrangement joins TRBV18 to TRBJ2-6, with unresolved D. Trimming stripped 6 bases from V and 0 bases from J, with 9 bases between. The CDR3 loop spans 15 amino acids. CDR1 KGHSH and CDR2 LQKENI come from the germline V gene. The CDR3: CASSPVSSGANVLTF. CDR3 in DNA: TGTGCCAGCTCGCCTGTTAGCTCTGGGGCCAACGTCCTGACTTTC.

The rearrangement joins TRBV7-2 to TRBJ2-1; 11 bases are a match to TRBD2. The CDR3 spans 15 residues. Germline V gene lookup returns CDR1 SGHTA and CDR2 FQGNSA. V lost 5 bases and J lost 2; bases outside the gene matches: 2. The CDR3 DNA reads TGTGCCAGCAGCGGGACTAGCGGACCCTACAATGAGCAGTTCTTC. Encoded protein: CASSGTSGPYNEQFF.

The genes are TRBV7-6 and TRBJ2-1; a weak D match, TRBD1 (6 bases). V gave up 1 base and J gave up 7 bases, with 11 bases separating them. The V gene's germline CDR1 is SGHVS and CDR2 FNYEAQ. The CDR3 spans 14 residues. DNA of the CDR3: TGTGCCAGCAGCTTAGGACTACAGGGAAATGAGCAGTTCTTC. Amino acid sequence: CASSLGLQGNEQFF.